Below are 11 T cell receptor beta chains sequenced from a single sample in a study of T cell responses to AZD1222 COVID-19 vaccine (dated by TCRdb to the early 2020s). The time point label for this specimen denotes: about 28 days (+/-7) after the second vaccine dose. The library was obtained by the immunoSEQ multiplex PCR assay. TCRdb's version of the immuneACCESS table is confined to in-frame rearrangements and falls short of the full clone set. An unresolved V gene accounts for under half of the shortfall where checked; the remainder is of unknown origin. The sample records some 190,000 clones, more than 85% of which are singletons. The top ten clonotypes cover roughly 1.7% of the sample. Specimen: peripheral blood, collected 28 days after the second AZD1222 dose. Receptor source: an adult who received the AZD1222 COVID-19 vaccine.

V and J are TRBV14 and TRBJ2-2, with TRBD2 matching over 9 bases. The CDR3 consists of 16 residues. Germline V gene lookup returns CDR1 SGHDN and CDR2 FVKESK. Germline trimming cut 5 bases from V and 4 bases from J; bases unmatched to any gene: 8. The CDR3 nucleotides read TGTGCCAGCAGCTCCCCGGGACTAGCACGCACCGGGGAGCTGTTTTTT. Translation gives CASSSPGLARTGELFF.

V is TRBV7-2 and J is TRBJ1-2, with D maybe TRBD1 (5 bases). Germline CDR1 SGHTA, CDR2 FQGNSA. The CDR3 runs 14 residues. Trimming removed 0 bases at V and 8 bases at J, with 13 bases between. The CDR3 spells CASSLAGGRTGYTF. The CDR3 DNA reads TGTGCCAGCAGCTTAGCGGGGGGTAGAACGGGCTACACCTTC.

The V call is TRBV5-1, the J call TRBJ1-3; maybe TRBD1 (5 bases). Trimming stripped 4 bases from V and 0 bases from J, with 11 bases between. This CDR3 region has 15 residues. Germline CDR1 reads SGHRS; CDR2 reads YFSETQ. CDR3 in amino acids: CASSPAGGSGNTIYF. CDR3 bases: TGCGCCAGCAGCCCGGCGGGGGGCTCTGGAAACACCATATATTTT.

This clone is a singleton in its sample. The V call is TRBV6-5, the J call TRBJ2-7, with TRBD1 matching 7 bases. V shed 4 bases and J 5 bases; nucleotides not matched to a gene: 14. There are 16 residues in the CDR3. The germline V gene has CDR1 MNHEY and CDR2 SVGAGI. The CDR3: CASSSPSEGAFHEQYF. In DNA, the CDR3 is TGTGCCAGCAGTTCCCCCTCTGAGGGGGCGTTCCACGAGCAGTACTTC.

The chain carries TRBV5-5 and TRBJ2-3, with 14 bases aligning to TRBD2. V gave up 5 bases and J gave up 6 bases; unmatched junction bases: 8. Germline V lookup: CDR1 SGHKS, CDR2 YYEKEE (reference sequence). This CDR3 has 16 amino acids. The CDR3 here is CASRPTSGGARDTQYF. The CDR3 nucleotides are TGTGCCAGCAGACCGACTAGCGGGGGGGCCCGCGATACGCAGTATTTT.

The rearrangement joins TRBV16 to TRBJ2-7; TRBD2 is a possible D gene (5 bases). Trimming stripped 5 bases from V and 4 bases from J, with 9 bases between. This CDR3 has 12 amino acids. From germline, CDR1 is KGHSY and CDR2 FQNENV. CDR3 bases: TGTGCCAGCAGCGACACTAGTTACGAGCAGTACTTC. Translation gives CASSDTSYEQYF.

The table lists this clone with a count of one. J is TRBJ2-1 and V is TRBV6-6, with a tentative D call TRBD2 (6 bases). The germline V gene encodes CDR1 MNHNY and CDR2 SVGAGI (reference sequence). This CDR3 spans 14 amino acids. The V end lost 8 bases, the J end lost 5 bases, and 16 bases lay between the germline ends. CDR3 residues: CASFNPRGNNEQFF. The CDR3 DNA reads TGTGCCAGCTTTAACCCACGGGGGAACAATGAGCAGTTCTTC.

The chain uses TRBV11-2 and TRBJ2-3; unclear D gene. Trimming left V 3 bases short and J 6 bases short, with 10 bases between. Germline V gene data show CDR1 as SGHAT and CDR2 as FQNNGV. The CDR3 loop spans 13 amino acids. CDR3 region: CASSLMRWDTQYF. The CDR3 DNA follows: TGTGCCAGCAGCTTGATGCGATGGGATACGCAGTATTTT.

The chain has TRBV7-8 and TRBJ2-1; D may be TRBD2 (5 bases). The germline V gene has CDR1 SGHVS and CDR2 FQNEAQ. This CDR3 has 13 residues. Trimming removed 5 bases from V and 5 bases from J, with 10 bases in between. The CDR3 region is CASSRTRHNEQFF. The CDR3 nucleotides are TGTGCCAGCAGCCGTACTAGACACAATGAGCAGTTCTTC.

This chain joins TRBV5-5 and TRBJ1-1, with 7 positions matching TRBD1. The V gene's germline CDR1 is SGHKS and CDR2 YYEKEE (reference sequence). The CDR3 sequence is 15 residues long. The ends lost 2 bases at V and 0 bases at J; junction bases unmatched: 4. CDR3 sequence (DNA): TGTGCCAGCAGCTTAGCCGGGACAGTGAACACTGAAGCTTTCTTT. It translates to CASSLAGTVNTEAFF.

The V gene is TRBV7-2, the J gene TRBJ1-1; D gene unclear. The CDR3 runs to 14 residues. Germline assignment: CDR1 SGHTA and CDR2 FQGNSA. V lost 4 bases to trimming and J lost 4 bases, with 13 bases between them. CDR3 sequence: CASSSGAPSTEAFF. The CDR3 nucleotides read TGTGCCAGCAGCTCAGGAGCCCCCAGCACTGAAGCTTTCTTT.